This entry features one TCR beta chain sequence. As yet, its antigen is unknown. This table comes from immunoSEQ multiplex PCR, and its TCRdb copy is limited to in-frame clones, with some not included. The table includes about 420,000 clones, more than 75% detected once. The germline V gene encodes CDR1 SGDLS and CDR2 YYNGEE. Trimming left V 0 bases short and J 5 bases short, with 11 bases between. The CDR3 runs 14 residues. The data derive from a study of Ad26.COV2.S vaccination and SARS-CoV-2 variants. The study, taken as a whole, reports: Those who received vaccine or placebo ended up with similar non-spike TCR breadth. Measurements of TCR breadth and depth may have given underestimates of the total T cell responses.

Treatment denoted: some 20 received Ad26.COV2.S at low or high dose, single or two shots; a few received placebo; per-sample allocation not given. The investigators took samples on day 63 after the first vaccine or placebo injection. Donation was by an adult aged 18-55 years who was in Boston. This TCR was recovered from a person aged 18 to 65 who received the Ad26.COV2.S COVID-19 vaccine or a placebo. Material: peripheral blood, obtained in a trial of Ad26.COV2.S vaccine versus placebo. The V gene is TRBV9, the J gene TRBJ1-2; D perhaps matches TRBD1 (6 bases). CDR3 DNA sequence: TGTGCCAGCAGCGTAGGGACAGCAGCTTATGGCTACACCTTC. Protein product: CASSVGTAAYGYTF.